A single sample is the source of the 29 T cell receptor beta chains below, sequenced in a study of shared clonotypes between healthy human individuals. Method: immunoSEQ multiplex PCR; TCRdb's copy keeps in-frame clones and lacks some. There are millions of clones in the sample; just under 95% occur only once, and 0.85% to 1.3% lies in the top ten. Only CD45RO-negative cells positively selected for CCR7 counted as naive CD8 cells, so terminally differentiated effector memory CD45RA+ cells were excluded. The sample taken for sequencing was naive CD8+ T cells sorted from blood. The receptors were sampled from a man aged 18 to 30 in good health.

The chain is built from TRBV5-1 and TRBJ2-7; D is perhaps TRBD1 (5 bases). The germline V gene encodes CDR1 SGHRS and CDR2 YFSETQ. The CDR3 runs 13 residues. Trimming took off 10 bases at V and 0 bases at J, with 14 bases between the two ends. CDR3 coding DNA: TGCGCCGTTTCTAGGGGCCCCTCCTACGAGCAGTACTTC. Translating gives CAVSRGPSYEQYF. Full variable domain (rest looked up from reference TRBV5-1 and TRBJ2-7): KAGVTQTPRYLIKTRGQQVTLSCSPISGHRSVSWYQQTPGQGLQFLFEYFSETQRNKGNFPGRFSGRQFSNSRSEMNVSTLELGDSALYLCAVSRGPSYEQYFGPGTRLTVT.

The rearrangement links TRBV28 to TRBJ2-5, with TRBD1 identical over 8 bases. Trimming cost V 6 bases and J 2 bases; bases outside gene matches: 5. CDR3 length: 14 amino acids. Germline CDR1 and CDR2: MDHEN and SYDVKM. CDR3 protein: CASRPDRDQETQYF. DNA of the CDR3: TGTGCCAGCAGACCGGACAGGGATCAAGAGACCCAGTACTTC.

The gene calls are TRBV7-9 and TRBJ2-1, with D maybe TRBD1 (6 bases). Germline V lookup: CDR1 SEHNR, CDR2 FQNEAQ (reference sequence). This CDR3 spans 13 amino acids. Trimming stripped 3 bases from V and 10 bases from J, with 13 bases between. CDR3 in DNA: TGTGCCAGCAGCTTGACCTCCCAGGGGGAGCAGTTCTTC. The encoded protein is CASSLTSQGEQFF.

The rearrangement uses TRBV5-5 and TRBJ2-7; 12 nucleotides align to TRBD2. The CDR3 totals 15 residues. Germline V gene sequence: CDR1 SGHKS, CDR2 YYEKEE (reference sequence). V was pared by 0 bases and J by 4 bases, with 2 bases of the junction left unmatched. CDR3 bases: TGTGCCAGCAGCTTGGCCGGGACTAGCGGGTACGAGCAGTACTTC. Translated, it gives CASSLAGTSGYEQYF.

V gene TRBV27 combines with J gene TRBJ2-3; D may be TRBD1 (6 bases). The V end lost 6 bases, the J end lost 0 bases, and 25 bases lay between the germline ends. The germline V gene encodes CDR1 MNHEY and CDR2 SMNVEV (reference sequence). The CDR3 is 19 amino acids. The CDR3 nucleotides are TGTGCCAGCAGGATATCACGGTTACCCCGGGACACCAGCACAGATACGCAGTATTTT. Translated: CASRISRLPRDTSTDTQYF.

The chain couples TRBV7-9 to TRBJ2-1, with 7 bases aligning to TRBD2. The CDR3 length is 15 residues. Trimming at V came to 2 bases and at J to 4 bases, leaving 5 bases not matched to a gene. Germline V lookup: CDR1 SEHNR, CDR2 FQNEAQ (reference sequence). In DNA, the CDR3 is TGTGCCAGCAGCTTATCTAGCGGTAAATACAATGAGCAGTTCTTC. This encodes CASSLSSGKYNEQFF.

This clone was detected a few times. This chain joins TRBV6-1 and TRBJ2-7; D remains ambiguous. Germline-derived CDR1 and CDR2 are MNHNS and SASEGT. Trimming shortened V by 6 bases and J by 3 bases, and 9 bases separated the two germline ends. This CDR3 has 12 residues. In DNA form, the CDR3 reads TGTGCCAGCAGGAGAAATCTCTACGAGCAGTACTTC. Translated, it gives CASRRNLYEQYF.

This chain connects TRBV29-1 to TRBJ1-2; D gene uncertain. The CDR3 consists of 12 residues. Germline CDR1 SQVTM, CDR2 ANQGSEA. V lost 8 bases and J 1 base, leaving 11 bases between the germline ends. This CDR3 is CSSGENNYGYTF. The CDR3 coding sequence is TGCAGCTCCGGGGAAAATAACTATGGCTACACCTTC.

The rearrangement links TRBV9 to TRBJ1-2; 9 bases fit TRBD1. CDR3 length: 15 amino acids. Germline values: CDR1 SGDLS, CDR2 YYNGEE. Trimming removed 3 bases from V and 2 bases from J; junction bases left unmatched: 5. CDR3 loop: CASSGRTGENYGYTF. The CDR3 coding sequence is TGTGCCAGCAGCGGACGGACAGGGGAAAACTATGGCTACACCTTC.

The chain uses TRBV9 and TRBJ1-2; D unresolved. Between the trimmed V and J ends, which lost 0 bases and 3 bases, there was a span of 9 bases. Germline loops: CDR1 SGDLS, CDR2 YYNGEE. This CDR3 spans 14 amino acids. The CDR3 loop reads CASSVDFTDYGYTF. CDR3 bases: TGTGCCAGCAGCGTAGATTTCACAGACTATGGCTACACCTTC.

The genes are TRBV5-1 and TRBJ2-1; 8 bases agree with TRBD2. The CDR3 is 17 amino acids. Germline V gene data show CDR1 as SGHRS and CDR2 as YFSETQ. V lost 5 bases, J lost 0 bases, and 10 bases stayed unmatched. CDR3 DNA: TGCGCCAGCAGACAGAGTGCGGGAGGAATCTCCTACAATGAGCAGTTCTTC. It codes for CASRQSAGGISYNEQFF.

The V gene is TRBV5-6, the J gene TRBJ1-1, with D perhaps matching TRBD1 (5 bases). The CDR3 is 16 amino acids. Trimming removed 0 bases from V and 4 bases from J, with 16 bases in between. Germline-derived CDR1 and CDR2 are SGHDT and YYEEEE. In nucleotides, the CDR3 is TGTGCCAGCAGCTTGGGGGGACGGACGCCGAGCACTGAAGCTTTCTTT. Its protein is CASSLGGRTPSTEAFF.

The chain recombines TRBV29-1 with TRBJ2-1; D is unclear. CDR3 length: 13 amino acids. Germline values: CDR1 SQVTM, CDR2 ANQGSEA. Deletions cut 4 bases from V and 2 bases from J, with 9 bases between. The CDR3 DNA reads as TGCAGCGTTGTCCCTACCACCTACAATGAGCAGTTCTTC. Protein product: CSVVPTTYNEQFF.

CDR3 nucleotide sequence: TGCAGCGTTGAAACGGACAGGACCTACGAGCAGTACTTC. This sequence encodes CSVETDRTYEQYF. V is TRBV29-1 and J is TRBJ2-7; 7 bases agree with TRBD1. J lost 2 bases, V lost 2 bases, and 3 bases had no gene match. Germline CDR1 is SQVTM and CDR2 is ANQGSEA. CDR3 length: 13 amino acids.

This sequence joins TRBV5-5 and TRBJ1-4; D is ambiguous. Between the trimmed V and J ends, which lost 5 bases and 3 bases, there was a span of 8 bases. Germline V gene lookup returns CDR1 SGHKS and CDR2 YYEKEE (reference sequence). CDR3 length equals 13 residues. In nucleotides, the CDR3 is TGTGCCAGCAGTTTCTGGGCTAATGAAAAACTGTTTTTT. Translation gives CASSFWANEKLFF. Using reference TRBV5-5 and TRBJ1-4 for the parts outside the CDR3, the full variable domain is DAGVTQSPTHLIKTRGQQVTLRCSPISGHKSVSWYQQVLGQGPQFIFQYYEKEERGRGNFPDRFSARQFPNYSSELNVNALLLGDSALYLCASSFWANEKLFFGSGTQLSVL.

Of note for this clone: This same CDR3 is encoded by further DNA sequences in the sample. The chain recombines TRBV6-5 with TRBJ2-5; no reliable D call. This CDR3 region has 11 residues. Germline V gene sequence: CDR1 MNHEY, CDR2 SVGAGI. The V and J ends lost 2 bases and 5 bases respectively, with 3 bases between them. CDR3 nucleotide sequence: TGTGCCAGCAGTTACGAGGAGACCCAGTACTTC. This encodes CASSYEETQYF.

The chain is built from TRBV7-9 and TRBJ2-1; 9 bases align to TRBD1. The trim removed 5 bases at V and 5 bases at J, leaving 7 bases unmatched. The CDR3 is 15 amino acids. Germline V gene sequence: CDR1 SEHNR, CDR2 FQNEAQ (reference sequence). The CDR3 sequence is CASSPPGQGNNEQFF. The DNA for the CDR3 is TGTGCCAGCAGCCCTCCGGGACAGGGCAACAATGAGCAGTTCTTC.

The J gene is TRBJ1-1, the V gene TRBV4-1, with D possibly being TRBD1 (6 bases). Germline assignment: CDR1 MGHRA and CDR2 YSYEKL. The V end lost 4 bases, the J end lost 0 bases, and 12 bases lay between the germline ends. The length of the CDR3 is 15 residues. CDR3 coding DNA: TGCGCCAGCAGCCTTTTAGGGACAATGAACACTGAAGCTTTCTTT. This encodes CASSLLGTMNTEAFF.

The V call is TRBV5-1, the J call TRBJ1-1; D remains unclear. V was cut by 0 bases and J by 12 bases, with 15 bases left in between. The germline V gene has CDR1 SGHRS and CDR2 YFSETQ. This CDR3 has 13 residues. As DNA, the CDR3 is TGCGCCAGCAGCTTGGATTCCGGACTGGGCACTTTCTTT. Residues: CASSLDSGLGTFF.

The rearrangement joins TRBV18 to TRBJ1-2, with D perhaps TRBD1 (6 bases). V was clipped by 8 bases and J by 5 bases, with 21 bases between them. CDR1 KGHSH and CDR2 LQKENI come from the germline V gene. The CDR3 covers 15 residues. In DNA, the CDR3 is TGTGCCAGCCGACCGACAGGCTCCAAATTTTATGGCTACACCTTC. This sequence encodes CASRPTGSKFYGYTF.

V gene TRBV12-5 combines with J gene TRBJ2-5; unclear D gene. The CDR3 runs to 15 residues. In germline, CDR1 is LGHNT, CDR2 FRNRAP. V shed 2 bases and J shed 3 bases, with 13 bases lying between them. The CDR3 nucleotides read TGTGCTAGTGGTTTGATAGGATATGGGGAAGAGACCCAGTACTTC. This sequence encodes CASGLIGYGEETQYF. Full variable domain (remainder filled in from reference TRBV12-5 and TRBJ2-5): DARVTQTPRHKVTEMGQEVTMRCQPILGHNTVFWYRQTMMQGLELLAYFRNRAPLDDSGMPKDRFSAEMPDATLATLKIQPSEPRDSAVYFCASGLIGYGEETQYFGPGTRLLVL.

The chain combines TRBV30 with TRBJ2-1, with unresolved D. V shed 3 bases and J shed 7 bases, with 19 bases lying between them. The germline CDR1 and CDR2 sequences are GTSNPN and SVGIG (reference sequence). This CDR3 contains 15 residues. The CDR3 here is CAWRSPMGYTNEQFF. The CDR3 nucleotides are TGTGCCTGGAGGTCACCGATGGGGTACACGAATGAGCAGTTCTTC.

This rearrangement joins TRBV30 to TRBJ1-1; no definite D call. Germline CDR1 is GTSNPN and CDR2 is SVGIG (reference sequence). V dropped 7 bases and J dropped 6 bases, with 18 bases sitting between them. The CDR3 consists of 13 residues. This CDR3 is CASATASHAEAFF. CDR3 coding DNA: TGTGCCTCCGCAACAGCCTCTCACGCTGAAGCTTTCTTT.

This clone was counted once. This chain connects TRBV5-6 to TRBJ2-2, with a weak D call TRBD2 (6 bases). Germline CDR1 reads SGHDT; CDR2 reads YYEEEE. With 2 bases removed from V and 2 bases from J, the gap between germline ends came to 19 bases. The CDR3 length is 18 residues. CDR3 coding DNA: TGTGCCAGCAGCTTTCCTTCGGCGGGACCGACTAACACCGGGGAGCTGTTTTTT. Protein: CASSFPSAGPTNTGELFF.

CDR3 bases: TGCGCCAGCAGCCCCGTTGGCTACGAGCAGTACTTC. This translates into CASSPVGYEQYF. The rearrangement joins TRBV4-1 to TRBJ2-7; no firm D call. This CDR3 is 12 amino acids long. Germline V gives CDR1 MGHRA, CDR2 YSYEKL. The V and J ends lost 4 bases and 3 bases respectively, with 7 bases between them.

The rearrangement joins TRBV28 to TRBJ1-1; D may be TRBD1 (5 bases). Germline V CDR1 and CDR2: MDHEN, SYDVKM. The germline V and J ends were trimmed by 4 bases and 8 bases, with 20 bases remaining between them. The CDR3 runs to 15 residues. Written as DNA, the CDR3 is TGTGCCAGCAGTTGGGGGGATCGGGGCGAAAGGGAAGCTTTCTTT. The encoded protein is CASSWGDRGEREAFF.

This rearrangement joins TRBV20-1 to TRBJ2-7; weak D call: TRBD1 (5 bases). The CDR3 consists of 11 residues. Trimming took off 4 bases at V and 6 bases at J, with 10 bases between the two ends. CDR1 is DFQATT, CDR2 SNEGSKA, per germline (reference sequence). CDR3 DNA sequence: TGCAGTGCTATAACAGGTTCCGAGCAGTACTTC. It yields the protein CSAITGSEQYF.

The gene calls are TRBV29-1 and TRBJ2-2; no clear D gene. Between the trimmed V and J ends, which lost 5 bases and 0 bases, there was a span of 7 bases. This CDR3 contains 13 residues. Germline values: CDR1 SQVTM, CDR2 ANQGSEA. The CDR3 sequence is CSVSRTNTGELFF. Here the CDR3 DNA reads TGCAGCGTTTCCAGGACGAACACCGGGGAGCTGTTTTTT.

The CDR3 region is CASSLESKGYTF. CDR3 nucleotides: TGTGCCAGCAGCTTAGAGTCTAAGGGCTACACCTTC. The chain employs TRBV7-9 and TRBJ1-2; D is undetermined. Germline-derived CDR1 and CDR2 are SEHNR and FQNEAQ (reference sequence). The CDR3 is 12 residues long. V was pared by 1 base and J by 8 bases, with 8 bases between.